Reported below is one T cell receptor (beta chain). MiXCR, applied by TCRdb to the 5' RACE reads, yields one record per CDR3 protein. This repertoire shows roughly 450,000 distinct CDR3 sequences, roughly 18% found once; its top ten account for over 9%. CDR3 length: 14 residues. J gave up 3 bases and V 7 bases, and 8 bases lay outside the gene matches. This specimen belongs to a study of T-cell memory formation after mild COVID-19. The rearrangement links TRBV12-3 or TRBV12-4 to TRBJ1-1; TRBD1 agrees at 7 bases. The sample comprised PBMCs or a T cell subset sorted from them (not recorded which). The receptor comes from an adult woman who had mild COVID-19 (a few samples of this study predate the infection). Cell type and time point are not known. The CDR3 DNA is TGTGCCAGCAAACCAACAGGGGTGGACACTGAAGCTTTCTTT. It is translated as CASKPTGVDTEAFF.